This is a list of T cell receptor beta chains from one sample in a study of cytotoxic CD8 clonotypes in ibrutinib-treated CLL. This table comes from immunoSEQ multiplex PCR, and its TCRdb copy is limited to in-frame clones, with some not included. The sample lists tens of thousands of clones, approximately 70% seen once, with 10% in the top ten. The source material was PBMCs, sampled at disease progression, from a patient treated with ibrutinib. The source of these receptors is a human donor with chronic lymphocytic leukemia. The CDR3 runs from the conserved cysteine through the conserved F or W. D genes are given only for firm matches. Size tells how often a clone was seen (once, few, many) or the class of an expanded clone, and some rows leave it out.

clone_size	v_call	d_call	j_call	cdr3_aa	cdr3_nt
once	TRBV5-6	TRBD2	TRBJ2-1	CASTRPTSGRKGGEQFF	TGTGCCAGCACCCGTCCTACTAGCGGGAGAAAGGGGGGTGAGCAGTTCTTC
once	TRBV6-5	-	TRBJ1-1	CASSYQGANTEAFF	TGTGCCAGCAGTTACCAGGGAGCGAACACTGAAGCTTTCTTT
-	TRBV10-1	-	TRBJ2-2	CASSADIPLKLFF	TGCGCCAGCAGCGCCGACATCCCCCTTAAGCTGTTTTTT
once	TRBV18	-	TRBJ2-3	CASSRNGGRDTQYF	TGTGCCAGCTCACGCAATGGAGGTCGTGATACGCAGTATTTT
few	TRBV4-1	-	TRBJ1-2	CASSRDPSYGYTF	TGCGCCAGCAGCAGGGACCCTTCCTATGGCTACACCTTC
-	TRBV5-1	TRBD2	TRBJ2-7	CASSWGLAPTYEQYF	TGCGCCAGCAGCTGGGGACTAGCGCCTACCTACGAGCAGTACTTC
few	TRBV4-2	-	TRBJ2-1	CASSQEAGTDEQFF	TGTGCCAGCAGCCAAGAGGCGGGAACGGATGAGCAGTTCTTC
-	TRBV6-5	-	TRBJ2-3	CASSGTQRDTQYF	TGTGCCAGCTCGGGGACCCAAAGGGATACGCAGTATTTT
-	TRBV5-4	-	TRBJ2-2	CASSQDTNTGELFF	TGTGCCAGCAGCCAAGATACAAACACCGGGGAGCTGTTTTTT
-	TRBV6-5	TRBD1	TRBJ2-7	CASSSGQSYEQYF	TGTGCCAGCAGTTCGGGACAGTCCTACGAGCAGTACTTC
-	TRBV10-1	TRBD2	TRBJ2-7	CAGRGGRGIEQYF	TGCGCCGGCCGGGGCGGGAGAGGGATAGAGCAGTACTTC
once	TRBV30	TRBD2	TRBJ2-5	CALGLAGEETQYF	TGTGCCCTCGGACTAGCGGGAGAAGAGACCCAGTACTTC
few	TRBV13	-	TRBJ1-2	CASSSPRTRTNYGYTF	TGTGCCAGCAGCTCCCCCCGGACACGGACTAACTATGGCTACACCTTC
-	TRBV6-5	-	TRBJ1-2	CASTIRSFKFGYTF	TGTGCCAGCACGATCAGGTCTTTCAAGTTCGGCTACACCTTC
-	TRBV4-1	-	TRBJ2-3	CASSLPTRADTQYF	TGCGCCAGCAGCCTTCCGACTAGAGCAGATACGCAGTATTTT
-	TRBV5-4	TRBD1	TRBJ1-2	CASRTRGPGEGGYTF	TGTGCCAGCAGGACCAGGGGGCCAGGGGAAGGAGGCTACACCTTC
-	TRBV28	-	TRBJ1-1	CASSYRGAGFPEAFF	TGTGCCAGCAGTTACCGTGGGGCAGGGTTCCCTGAAGCTTTCTTT
-	TRBV4-1	TRBD2	TRBJ2-3	CASSLGLGAQYF	TGCGCCAGCAGCTTGGGACTAGGAGCGCAGTATTTT
-	TRBV5-5	-	TRBJ1-2	CASSFLAEGRREDYTF	TGTGCCAGCAGCTTCTTAGCCGAAGGCCGCCGGGAAGACTACACCTTC
-	TRBV18	-	TRBJ1-3	CASSLSNSPGDTIYF	TGTGCCAGCTCACTTTCAAATTCACCGGGAGACACCATATATTTT
-	TRBV6-5	-	TRBJ1-1	CASSYSSENTEAFF	TGTGCCAGCAGTTACTCGTCAGAGAACACTGAAGCTTTCTTT
-	TRBV11-1	-	TRBJ2-1	CASSLSPGLEQFF	TGTGCCAGCAGCTTATCCCCGGGTTTAGAGCAGTTCTTC
-	TRBV19	-	TRBJ1-2	CAAGESYGYTF	TGTGCCGCCGGTGAGAGCTATGGCTACACCTTC
-	TRBV5-1	-	TRBJ2-2	CASSLVATNTGELFF	TGCGCCAGCAGCTTGGTGGCGACGAACACCGGGGAGCTGTTTTTT
-	TRBV4-1	-	TRBJ2-3	CASSHPGRGGMDTQYF	TGCGCCAGCAGCCACCCTGGGCGGGGCGGGATGGATACGCAGTATTTT
-	TRBV10-1	-	TRBJ2-1	CASSESKGLINDEQFF	TGCGCCAGCAGTGAGTCGAAGGGACTGATCAACGATGAGCAGTTCTTC
few	TRBV10-2	TRBD2	TRBJ2-2	CASSGFGLRRERNTGELFF	TGCGCCAGCAGTGGCTTCGGACTTAGGCGGGAGAGGAACACCGGGGAGCTGTTTTTT
-	TRBV5-1	TRBD1	TRBJ2-6	CASSPVGQGASGANVLTF	TGCGCCAGCAGCCCGGTGGGACAGGGGGCGTCCGGGGCCAACGTCCTGACTTTC
-	TRBV10-3	-	TRBJ2-3	CAIRDPGRYTDTQYF	TGTGCCATCAGGGATCCGGGACGCTACACAGATACGCAGTATTTT
-	TRBV7-3	TRBD1	TRBJ1-2	CASSSHRQGKYGYTF	TGTGCCAGCAGCTCGCACCGACAGGGAAAGTATGGCTACACCTTC
-	TRBV18	TRBD2	TRBJ2-7	CASSPPTSGRPYEQYF	TGTGCCAGCTCACCCCCCACTAGCGGGAGACCCTACGAGCAGTACTTC
few	TRBV7-2	-	TRBJ1-3	CASSLSGFGNTIYF	TGTGCCAGCAGCTTATCAGGGTTCGGAAACACCATATATTTT
-	TRBV6-5	-	TRBJ2-2	CASIGPYTGELFF	TGTGCCAGCATAGGACCTTACACCGGGGAGCTGTTTTTT
-	TRBV7-9	TRBD1	TRBJ2-1	CASSQRDREFDYNEQFF	TGTGCCAGCAGCCAGAGGGACAGGGAATTTGATTACAATGAGCAGTTCTTC
few	TRBV7-6	TRBD2	TRBJ2-7	CASSFASGSPYEQYF	TGTGCCAGCAGCTTCGCTAGCGGGAGTCCCTACGAGCAGTACTTC
-	TRBV6-1	TRBD1	TRBJ1-2	CASSDGTGTVGYTF	TGTGCCAGCAGTGACGGGACAGGGACGGTTGGCTACACCTTC
-	TRBV7-6	-	TRBJ2-3	CASSFGSFTDTQYF	TGTGCCAGCAGCTTCGGTAGCTTCACAGATACGCAGTATTTT
few	TRBV19	TRBD2	TRBJ2-2	CASSIERGSNTGELFF	TGTGCCAGTAGTATTGAGCGGGGCTCGAACACCGGGGAGCTGTTTTTT
-	TRBV27	TRBD2	TRBJ2-3	CASSPSPTSGGARTQYF	TGTGCCAGCAGTCCTTCCCCGACTAGCGGGGGGGCCAGGACGCAGTATTTT
-	TRBV5-1	-	TRBJ2-3	CASSFSAPVLSSTDTQYF	TGCGCCAGCAGCTTTTCCGCGCCTGTCCTTTCTAGCACAGATACGCAGTATTTT
-	TRBV25-1	-	TRBJ2-3	CASSGGRTGSTDTQYF	TGTGCCAGCAGTGGGGGGAGGACAGGTAGCACAGATACGCAGTATTTT
-	TRBV10-2	-	TRBJ2-7	CASSESASQSYEQYF	TGCGCCAGCAGTGAGTCAGCGTCCCAGAGCTACGAGCAGTACTTC
-	TRBV21-1	-	TRBJ1-3	CASSKDNTIYF	TGTGCCAGCAGCAAAGACAACACCATATATTTT